Listed below are T cell receptor beta chains from one sample, sequenced in a study of cytomegalovirus exposure and HLA in healthy donors. The table came from immunoSEQ multiplex PCR; TCRdb's copy has only in-frame clones and leaves some out. The sample contains approximately 150,000 clones, around 63% of which appear only once. Sample: PBMCs. These receptors were obtained from a woman aged 18-35 years in good health and CMV-seropositive. Each CDR3 is given with its conserved first and last residue. The order of the fields is CDR3 protein, CDR3 DNA, V gene, clone size, J gene, D gene. A D gene is named only where the DNA matches it firmly. Size is stated for part of the rows, as once, few or many counts, or as a class when the clone is expanded.

cdr3_aa: CASSLGTGSINYGYTF; cdr3_nt: TGCGCCAGCAGCCTTGGCACAGGGAGCATTAACTATGGCTACACCTTC; v_call: TRBV5-1; clone_size: few; j_call: TRBJ1-2; d_call: .
cdr3_aa: CASSQTGTGVDGYTF; cdr3_nt: TGTGCCAGCAGCCAAACCGGGACAGGGGTCGATGGCTACACCTTC; v_call: TRBV4-2; clone_size: .; j_call: TRBJ1-2; d_call: TRBD1
cdr3_aa: CASSGRQGLLYEQYF; cdr3_nt: TGTGCCAGCAGCGGAAGACAGGGCCTCCTCTACGAGCAGTACTTC; v_call: TRBV7-9; clone_size: .; j_call: TRBJ2-7; d_call: TRBD1
cdr3_aa: CASSVGLTGELFF; cdr3_nt: TGTGCCAGCAGCGTAGGGCTGACCGGGGAGCTGTTTTTT; v_call: TRBV9; clone_size: .; j_call: TRBJ2-2; d_call: .
cdr3_aa: CASRQINQETQYF; cdr3_nt: TGTGCCAGCAGGCAGATAAACCAAGAGACCCAGTACTTC; v_call: TRBV6-5; clone_size: .; j_call: TRBJ2-5; d_call: .
cdr3_aa: CANRPRTSGTYEQYF; cdr3_nt: TGTGCCAACAGACCTCGGACTAGCGGGACCTACGAGCAGTACTTC; v_call: TRBV27; clone_size: .; j_call: TRBJ2-7; d_call: TRBD2
cdr3_aa: CASSYGTGWNGYTF; cdr3_nt: TGTGCCAGCAGCTACGGGACAGGGTGGAATGGCTACACCTTC; v_call: TRBV9; clone_size: .; j_call: TRBJ1-2; d_call: TRBD1
cdr3_aa: CASSLGQAPNEKLFF; cdr3_nt: TGTGCCAGCAGCCTGGGACAGGCCCCAAATGAAAAACTGTTTTTT; v_call: TRBV7-3; clone_size: .; j_call: TRBJ1-4; d_call: TRBD1
cdr3_aa: CASSARGSTDTQYF; cdr3_nt: TGTGCCAGCAGTGCAAGGGGAAGCACAGATACGCAGTATTTT; v_call: TRBV2; clone_size: .; j_call: TRBJ2-3; d_call: .
cdr3_aa: CASSIGQGHTEAFF; cdr3_nt: TGTGCCAGCAGCATCGGACAGGGGCACACTGAAGCTTTCTTT; v_call: TRBV7-2; clone_size: .; j_call: TRBJ1-1; d_call: TRBD1
cdr3_aa: CASLEGTSSADTQYF; cdr3_nt: TGTGCCAGCCTAGAGGGCACTAGTTCCGCAGATACGCAGTATTTT; v_call: TRBV9; clone_size: .; j_call: TRBJ2-3; d_call: .
cdr3_aa: CASSLGTGGSYEQYF; cdr3_nt: TGCGCCAGCAGCTTGGGGACAGGGGGCTCCTACGAGCAGTACTTC; v_call: TRBV5-1; clone_size: .; j_call: TRBJ2-7; d_call: TRBD1
cdr3_aa: CASSLGEGPDTQYF; cdr3_nt: TGTGCCAGCAGCTTAGGGGAGGGTCCAGATACGCAGTATTTT; v_call: TRBV11-2; clone_size: .; j_call: TRBJ2-3; d_call: TRBD2
cdr3_aa: CASGSGGGYTF; cdr3_nt: TGTGCCAGCGGTAGCGGGGGTGGCTACACCTTC; v_call: TRBV2; clone_size: few; j_call: TRBJ1-2; d_call: .
cdr3_aa: CASSPSSGGSYEQYF; cdr3_nt: TGTGCCAGCAGTCCTTCGTCCGGGGGCTCCTACGAGCAGTACTTC; v_call: TRBV6-6; clone_size: .; j_call: TRBJ2-7; d_call: .
cdr3_aa: CASSSLSTGPTYEQYF; cdr3_nt: TGTGCCAGCAGCTCCCTTAGTACAGGTCCCACCTACGAGCAGTACTTC; v_call: TRBV7-9; clone_size: .; j_call: TRBJ2-7; d_call: .
cdr3_aa: CAWSQGTTNYGYTF; cdr3_nt: TGTGCCTGGAGCCAGGGGACCACTAACTATGGCTACACCTTC; v_call: TRBV30; clone_size: .; j_call: TRBJ1-2; d_call: .
cdr3_aa: CASSDGIDVGAGQETQYF; cdr3_nt: TGTGCCAGCAGCGACGGCATCGACGTCGGCGCGGGTCAAGAGACCCAGTACTTC; v_call: TRBV9; clone_size: .; j_call: TRBJ2-5; d_call: .
cdr3_aa: CASRDGRGQYF; cdr3_nt: TGTGCCAGCAGAGATGGACGAGGGCAGTACTTC; v_call: TRBV6-5; clone_size: .; j_call: TRBJ2-5; d_call: .
cdr3_aa: CSAPGQGKETQYF; cdr3_nt: TGCAGCGCCCCGGGACAGGGTAAAGAGACCCAGTACTTC; v_call: TRBV29-1; clone_size: .; j_call: TRBJ2-5; d_call: TRBD1
cdr3_aa: CAWSLQVASSYNSPLHF; cdr3_nt: TGTGCCTGGAGTTTACAAGTTGCTAGCTCCTATAATTCACCCCTCCACTTT; v_call: TRBV30; clone_size: .; j_call: TRBJ1-6; d_call: .
cdr3_aa: CASRWGQGATNEKLFF; cdr3_nt: TGTGCCAGCAGATGGGGACAGGGAGCAACTAATGAAAAACTGTTTTTT; v_call: TRBV2; clone_size: .; j_call: TRBJ1-4; d_call: TRBD1
cdr3_aa: CASSPREGAGTEAFF; cdr3_nt: TGTGCCAGCTCACCTCGAGAGGGCGCGGGGACTGAAGCTTTCTTT; v_call: TRBV18; clone_size: .; j_call: TRBJ1-1; d_call: .
cdr3_aa: CASSLDGRGTNEKLFF; cdr3_nt: TGTGCCAGCAGCCTTGACGGGAGGGGAACTAATGAAAAACTGTTTTTT; v_call: TRBV5-6; clone_size: few; j_call: TRBJ1-4; d_call: .
cdr3_aa: CASSGGGWGDNYGYTF; cdr3_nt: TGTGCCAGCAGCGGTGGTGGCTGGGGGGATAACTATGGCTACACCTTC; v_call: TRBV9; clone_size: once; j_call: TRBJ1-2; d_call: .
cdr3_aa: CASSLGGSDYEQYF; cdr3_nt: TGTGCCAGCAGCTTAGGCGGGAGTGATTACGAGCAGTACTTC; v_call: TRBV13; clone_size: .; j_call: TRBJ2-7; d_call: .
cdr3_aa: CASSFDPTRAGGLPEAFF; cdr3_nt: TGTGCCAGCAGTTTCGATCCTACTCGGGCAGGGGGTTTGCCTGAAGCTTTCTTT; v_call: TRBV27; clone_size: .; j_call: TRBJ1-1; d_call: TRBD1
cdr3_aa: CASSVDSGSYNEQFF; cdr3_nt: TGTGCCAGCAGCGTAGATAGCGGGAGTTACAATGAGCAGTTCTTC; v_call: TRBV9; clone_size: .; j_call: TRBJ2-1; d_call: TRBD2
cdr3_aa: CASSVGPQMGGPFSSTDTQYF; cdr3_nt: TGTGCCAGCAGCGTAGGACCCCAAATGGGGGGACCTTTTTCTAGCACAGATACGCAGTATTTT; v_call: TRBV9; clone_size: .; j_call: TRBJ2-3; d_call: .
cdr3_aa: CASSQELQGARMGETQYF; cdr3_nt: TGCGCCAGCAGCCAAGAACTGCAGGGGGCGCGGATGGGAGAGACCCAGTACTTC; v_call: TRBV4-3; clone_size: .; j_call: TRBJ2-5; d_call: TRBD1
cdr3_aa: CANTVRGSYEQYF; cdr3_nt: TGTGCCAATACCGTGAGGGGGTCCTACGAGCAGTACTTC; v_call: TRBV2; clone_size: .; j_call: TRBJ2-7; d_call: .
cdr3_aa: CASSLNRDQPQHF; cdr3_nt: TGTGCCAGCTCACTGAACAGGGACCAGCCCCAGCATTTT; v_call: TRBV18; clone_size: .; j_call: TRBJ1-5; d_call: .
cdr3_aa: CASKSTNSYEQYF; cdr3_nt: TGTGCCAGCAAGTCGACTAACTCCTACGAGCAGTACTTC; v_call: TRBV27; clone_size: .; j_call: TRBJ2-7; d_call: .
cdr3_aa: CASSPSGEPRRTEAFF; cdr3_nt: TGTGCCAGTAGCCCCAGCGGTGAGCCCAGGAGGACTGAAGCTTTCTTT; v_call: TRBV19; clone_size: .; j_call: TRBJ1-1; d_call: .
cdr3_aa: CASSQDWRPAYEQYF; cdr3_nt: TGCGCCAGCAGCCAAGATTGGCGGCCCGCCTACGAGCAGTACTTC; v_call: TRBV4-1; clone_size: .; j_call: TRBJ2-7; d_call: .
cdr3_aa: CASSKTRVGQPQHF; cdr3_nt: TGTGCCAGCAGCAAAACCCGGGTTGGTCAGCCCCAGCATTTT; v_call: TRBV21-1; clone_size: few; j_call: TRBJ1-5; d_call: .
cdr3_aa: CASSELGGGGRETQYF; cdr3_nt: TGTGCCAGCAGTGAACTGGGGGGCGGGGGGCGAGAGACCCAGTACTTC; v_call: TRBV6-1; clone_size: .; j_call: TRBJ2-5; d_call: TRBD2
cdr3_aa: CASSNWAGNNEQFF; cdr3_nt: TGTGCCAGCAGTAATTGGGCGGGAAACAATGAGCAGTTCTTC; v_call: TRBV27; clone_size: .; j_call: TRBJ2-1; d_call: .
cdr3_aa: CAWSVGQGGYEQYF; cdr3_nt: TGTGCCTGGAGTGTAGGGCAAGGGGGCTACGAGCAGTACTTC; v_call: TRBV30; clone_size: .; j_call: TRBJ2-7; d_call: .
cdr3_aa: CASSELRGVQETQYF; cdr3_nt: TGTGCCAGCAGCGAGCTACGGGGGGTACAAGAGACCCAGTACTTC; v_call: TRBV9; clone_size: few; j_call: TRBJ2-5; d_call: TRBD2
cdr3_aa: CAWSVAPTGGFYNSPLHF; cdr3_nt: TGTGCCTGGAGTGTAGCCCCGACAGGAGGATTTTATAATTCACCCCTCCACTTT; v_call: TRBV30; clone_size: .; j_call: TRBJ1-6; d_call: .
cdr3_aa: CASRPPDTEAFF; cdr3_nt: TGTGCCAGCAGGCCCCCGGACACTGAAGCTTTCTTT; v_call: TRBV7-9; clone_size: .; j_call: TRBJ1-1; d_call: .
cdr3_aa: CASSQPRDRGGYEQYF; cdr3_nt: TGCGCCAGCAGCCAACCTCGGGACCGGGGAGGGTACGAGCAGTACTTC; v_call: TRBV4-1; clone_size: .; j_call: TRBJ2-7; d_call: TRBD2
cdr3_aa: CASSQAERTDTQYF; cdr3_nt: TGTGCCAGCAGCCAAGCTGAGCGCACAGATACGCAGTATTTT; v_call: TRBV4-2; clone_size: .; j_call: TRBJ2-3; d_call: .
cdr3_aa: CASSSRSGSGGGYTF; cdr3_nt: TGTGCCAGCAGTTCACGAAGCGGATCAGGGGGAGGCTACACCTTC; v_call: TRBV27; clone_size: .; j_call: TRBJ1-2; d_call: TRBD1